This T cell receptor beta chain comes out of a study of T cells in Graves' hyperthyroidism and ophthalmopathy. This clonotype has at least ten counts. No antigen is known for it. Broader study findings: Ophthalmopathy and stable hyperthyroidism were told apart by a 13 V-J model. In the blood, most expanded thyroid clonotypes above 0.001 appeared as well.

The CDR3 sequence is 11 residues long. V lost 5 bases and J lost 3, with 8 bases in between. Germline loops: CDR1 DFQATT, CDR2 SNEGSKA (reference sequence). Diagnosis of hyperthyroidism was new in patients aged 18 to 65, and its duration was under 2 months. Not enrolled were patients with uncontrolled infection, other autoimmune disease, pregnancy or lactation. Amplified TCR beta CDR3 regions came from RNA transcripts. TCR CDR3 regions were first amplified by RT-PCR with HTBI primers. TCRdb reanalysed the multiplex PCR reads using MiXCR and keeps one entry per CDR3 protein. Here the sample spans under 550,000 distinct CDR3 sequences, about an eighth being singletons.

The genes are TRBV20-1 and TRBJ2-7; a possible D gene is TRBD2 (5 bases). The sequenced sample was blood. This receptor was identified in a woman between 18 and 29 years old with Graves' hyperthyroidism. CDR3 protein: CSACRDYEQYF. The CDR3 nucleotides are TGCAGTGCTTGCCGGGACTACGAGCAGTACTTC.